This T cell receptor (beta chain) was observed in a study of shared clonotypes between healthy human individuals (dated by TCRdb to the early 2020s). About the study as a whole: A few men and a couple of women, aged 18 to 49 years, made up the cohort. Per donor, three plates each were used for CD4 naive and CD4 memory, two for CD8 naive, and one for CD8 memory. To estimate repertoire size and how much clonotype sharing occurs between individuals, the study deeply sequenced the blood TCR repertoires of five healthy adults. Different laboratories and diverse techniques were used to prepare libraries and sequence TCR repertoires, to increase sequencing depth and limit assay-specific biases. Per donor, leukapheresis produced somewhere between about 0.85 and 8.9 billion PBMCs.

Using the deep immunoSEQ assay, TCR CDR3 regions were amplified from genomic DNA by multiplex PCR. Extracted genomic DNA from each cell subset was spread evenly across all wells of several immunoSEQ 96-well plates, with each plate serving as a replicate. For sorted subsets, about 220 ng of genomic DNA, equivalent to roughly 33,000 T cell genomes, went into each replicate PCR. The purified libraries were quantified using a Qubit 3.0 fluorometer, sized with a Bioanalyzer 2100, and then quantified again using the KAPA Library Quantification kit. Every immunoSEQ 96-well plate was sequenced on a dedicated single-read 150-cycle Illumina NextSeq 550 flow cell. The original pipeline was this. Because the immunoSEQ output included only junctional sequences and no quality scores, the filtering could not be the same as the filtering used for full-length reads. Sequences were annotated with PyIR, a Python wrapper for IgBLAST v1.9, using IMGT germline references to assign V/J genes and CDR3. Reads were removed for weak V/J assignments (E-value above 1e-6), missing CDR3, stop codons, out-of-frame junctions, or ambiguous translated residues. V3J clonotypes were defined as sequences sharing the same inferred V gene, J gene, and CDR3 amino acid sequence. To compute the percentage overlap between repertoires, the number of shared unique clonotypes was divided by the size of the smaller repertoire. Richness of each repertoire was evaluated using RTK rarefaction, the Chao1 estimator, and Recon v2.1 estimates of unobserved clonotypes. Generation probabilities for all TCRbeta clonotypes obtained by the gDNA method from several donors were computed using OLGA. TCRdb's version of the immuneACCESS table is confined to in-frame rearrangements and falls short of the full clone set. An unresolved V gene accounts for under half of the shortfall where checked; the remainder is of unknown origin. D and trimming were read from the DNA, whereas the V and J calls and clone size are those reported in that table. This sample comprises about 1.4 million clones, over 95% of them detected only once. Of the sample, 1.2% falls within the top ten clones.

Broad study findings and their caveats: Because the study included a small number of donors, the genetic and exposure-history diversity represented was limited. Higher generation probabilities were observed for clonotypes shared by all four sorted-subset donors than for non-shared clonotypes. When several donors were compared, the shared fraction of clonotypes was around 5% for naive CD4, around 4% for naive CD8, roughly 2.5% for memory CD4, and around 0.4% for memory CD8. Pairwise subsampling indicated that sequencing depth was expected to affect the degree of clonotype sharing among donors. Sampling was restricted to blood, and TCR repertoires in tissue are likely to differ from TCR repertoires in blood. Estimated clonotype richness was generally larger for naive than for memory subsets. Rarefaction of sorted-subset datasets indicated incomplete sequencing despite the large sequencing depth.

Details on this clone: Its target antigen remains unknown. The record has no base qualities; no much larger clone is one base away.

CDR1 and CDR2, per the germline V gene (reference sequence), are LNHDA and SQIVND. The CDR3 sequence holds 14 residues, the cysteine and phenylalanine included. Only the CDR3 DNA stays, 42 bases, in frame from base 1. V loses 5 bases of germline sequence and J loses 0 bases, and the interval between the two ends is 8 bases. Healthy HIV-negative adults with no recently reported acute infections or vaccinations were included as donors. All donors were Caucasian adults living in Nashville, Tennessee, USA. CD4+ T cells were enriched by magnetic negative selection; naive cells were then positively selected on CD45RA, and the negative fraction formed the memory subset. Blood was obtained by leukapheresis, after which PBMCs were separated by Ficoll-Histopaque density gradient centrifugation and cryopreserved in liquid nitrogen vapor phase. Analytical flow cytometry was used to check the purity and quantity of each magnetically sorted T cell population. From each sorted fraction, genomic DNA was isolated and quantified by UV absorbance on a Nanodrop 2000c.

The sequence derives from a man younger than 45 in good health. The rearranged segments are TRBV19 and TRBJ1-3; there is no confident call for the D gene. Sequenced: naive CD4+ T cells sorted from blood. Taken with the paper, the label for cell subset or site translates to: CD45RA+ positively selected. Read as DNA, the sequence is TGTGCCAGTAGTTCACAGTACTCTGGAAACACCATATATTTT. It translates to CASSSQYSGNTIYF.